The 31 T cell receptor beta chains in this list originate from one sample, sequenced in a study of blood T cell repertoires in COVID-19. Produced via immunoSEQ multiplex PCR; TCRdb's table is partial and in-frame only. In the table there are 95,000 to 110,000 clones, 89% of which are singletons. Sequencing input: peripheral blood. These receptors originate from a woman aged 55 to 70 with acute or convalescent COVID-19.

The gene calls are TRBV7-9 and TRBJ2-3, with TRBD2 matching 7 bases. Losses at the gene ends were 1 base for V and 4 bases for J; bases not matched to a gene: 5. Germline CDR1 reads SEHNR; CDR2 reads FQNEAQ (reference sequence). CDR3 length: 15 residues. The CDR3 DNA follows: TGTGCCAGCAGCTTAGGCGGGAGTTTGGCAGATACGCAGTATTTT. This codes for CASSLGGSLADTQYF.

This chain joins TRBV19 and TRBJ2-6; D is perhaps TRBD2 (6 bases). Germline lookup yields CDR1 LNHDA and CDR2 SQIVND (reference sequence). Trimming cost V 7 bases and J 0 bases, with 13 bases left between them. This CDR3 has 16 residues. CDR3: CASTAGTRSGANVLTF. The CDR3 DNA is TGTGCCAGTACTGCGGGAACTCGCTCTGGGGCCAACGTCCTGACTTTC.

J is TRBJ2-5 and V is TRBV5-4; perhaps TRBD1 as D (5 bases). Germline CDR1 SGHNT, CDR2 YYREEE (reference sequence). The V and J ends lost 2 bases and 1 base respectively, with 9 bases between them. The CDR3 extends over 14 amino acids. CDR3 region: CASSFQGRQETQYF. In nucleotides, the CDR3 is TGTGCCAGCAGCTTCCAGGGTCGCCAAGAGACCCAGTACTTC.

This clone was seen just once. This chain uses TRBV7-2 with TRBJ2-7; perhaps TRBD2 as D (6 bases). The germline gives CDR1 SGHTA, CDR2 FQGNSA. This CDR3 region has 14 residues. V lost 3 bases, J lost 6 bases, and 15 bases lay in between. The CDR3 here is CASSLGNLALEQYF. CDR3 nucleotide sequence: TGTGCCAGCAGCTTGGGAAATCTAGCGCTCGAGCAGTACTTC.

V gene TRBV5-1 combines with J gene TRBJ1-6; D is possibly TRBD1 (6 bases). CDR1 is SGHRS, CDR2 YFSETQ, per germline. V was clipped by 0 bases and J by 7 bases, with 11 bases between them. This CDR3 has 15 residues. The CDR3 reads CASSLAQGGNSPLHF. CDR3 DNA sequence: TGCGCCAGCAGCTTGGCACAGGGTGGCAATTCACCCCTCCACTTT.

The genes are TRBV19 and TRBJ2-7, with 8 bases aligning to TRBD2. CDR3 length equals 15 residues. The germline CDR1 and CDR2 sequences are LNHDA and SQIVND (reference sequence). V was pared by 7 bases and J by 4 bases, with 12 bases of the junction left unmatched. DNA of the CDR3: TGTGCCAGTACCCCAAGGGCGGGAGGATCGTACGAGCAGTACTTC. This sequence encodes CASTPRAGGSYEQYF.

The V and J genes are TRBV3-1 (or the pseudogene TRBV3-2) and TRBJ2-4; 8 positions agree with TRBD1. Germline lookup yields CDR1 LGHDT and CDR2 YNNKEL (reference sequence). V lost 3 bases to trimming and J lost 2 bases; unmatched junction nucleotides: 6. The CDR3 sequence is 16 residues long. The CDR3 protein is CASSHGQGFSKNIQYF. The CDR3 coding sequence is TGTGCCAGCAGCCACGGACAGGGCTTCTCCAAAAACATTCAGTACTTC.

CDR3 amino acids: CASFSGGGGGELFF. CDR3 nucleotide sequence: TGTGCCAGCTTTTCAGGGGGCGGAGGGGGGGAGCTGTTTTTT. This chain links TRBV2 with TRBJ2-2; 8 bases are a match to TRBD1. V shed 8 bases, J shed 8 bases, and the junction held 10 bases outside the gene matches. The CDR3 is 14 amino acids. Per germline, CDR1 SNHLY and CDR2 FYNNEI.

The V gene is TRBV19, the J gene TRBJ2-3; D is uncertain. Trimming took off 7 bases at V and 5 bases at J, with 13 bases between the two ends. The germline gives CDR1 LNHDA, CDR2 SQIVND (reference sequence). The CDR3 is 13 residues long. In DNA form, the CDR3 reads TGTGCCAGTAACCGAGGCAATCAAGATACGCAGTATTTT. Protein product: CASNRGNQDTQYF.

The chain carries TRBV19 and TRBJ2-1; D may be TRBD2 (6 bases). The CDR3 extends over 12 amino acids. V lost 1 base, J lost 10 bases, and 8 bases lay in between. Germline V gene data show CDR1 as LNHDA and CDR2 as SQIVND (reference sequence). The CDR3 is CASSIGTTEQFF. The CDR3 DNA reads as TGTGCCAGTAGTATAGGGACTACAGAGCAGTTCTTC. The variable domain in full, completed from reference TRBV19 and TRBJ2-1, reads DGGITQSPKYLFRKEGQNVTLSCEQNLNHDAMYWYRQDPGQGLRLIYYSQIVNDFQKGDIAEGYSVSREKKESFPLTVTSAQKNPTAFYLCASSIGTTEQFFGPGTRLTVL.

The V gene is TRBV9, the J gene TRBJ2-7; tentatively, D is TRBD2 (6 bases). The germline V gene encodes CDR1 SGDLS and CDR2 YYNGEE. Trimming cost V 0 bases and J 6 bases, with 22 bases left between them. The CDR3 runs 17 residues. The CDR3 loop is CASSVGGAGLLGGEQYF. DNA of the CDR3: TGTGCCAGCAGCGTAGGTGGGGCGGGACTGCTAGGAGGCGAGCAGTACTTC.

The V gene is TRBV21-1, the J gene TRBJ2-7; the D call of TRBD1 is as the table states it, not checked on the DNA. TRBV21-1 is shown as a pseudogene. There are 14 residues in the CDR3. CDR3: CASSGSAGGHEQYF. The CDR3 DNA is TGTGCCAGCAGCGGTTCGGCAGGGGGCCACGAGCAGTACTTC.

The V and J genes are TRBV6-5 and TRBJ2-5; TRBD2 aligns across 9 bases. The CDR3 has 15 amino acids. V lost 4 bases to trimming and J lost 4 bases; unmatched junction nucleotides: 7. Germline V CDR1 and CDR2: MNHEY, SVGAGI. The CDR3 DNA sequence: TGTGCCAGCAGTTCGCCTAGCGGGATTTCAGAGACCCAGTACTTC. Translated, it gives CASSSPSGISETQYF.

CDR3 sequence: CASSFGLAGAGELFF. The CDR3, as DNA: TGTGCCAGCAGTTTCGGACTAGCGGGAGCCGGGGAGCTGTTTTTT. The gene calls are TRBV6-5 and TRBJ2-2, with TRBD2 identical over 13 bases. Germline lookup yields CDR1 MNHEY and CDR2 SVGAGI. The CDR3 loop spans 15 amino acids. V lost 4 bases, J lost 6 bases, and 2 bases stayed unmatched.

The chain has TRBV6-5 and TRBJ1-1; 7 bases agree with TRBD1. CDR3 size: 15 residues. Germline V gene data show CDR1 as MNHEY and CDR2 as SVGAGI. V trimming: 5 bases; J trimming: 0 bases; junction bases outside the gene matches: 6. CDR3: CASSPGQYMNTEAFF. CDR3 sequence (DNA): TGTGCCAGCAGTCCGGGACAGTACATGAACACTGAAGCTTTCTTT.

DNA for the CDR3: TGTGCCAGCAGCCCGGGACTAGCGGGAGGGCTAGCCAAAAACATTCAGTACTTC. Translating gives CASSPGLAGGLAKNIQYF. This sequence joins TRBV4-2 and TRBJ2-4; 16 bases align to TRBD2. The germline gives CDR1 LGHNA, CDR2 YNFKEQ. The CDR3 has 18 residues. J gave up 0 bases and V 4 bases, and 3 bases lay outside the gene matches.

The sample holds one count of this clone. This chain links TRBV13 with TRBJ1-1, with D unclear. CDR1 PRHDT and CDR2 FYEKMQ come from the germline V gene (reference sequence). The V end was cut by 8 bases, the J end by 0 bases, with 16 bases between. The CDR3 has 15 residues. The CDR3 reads CASFTRGNLNTEAFF. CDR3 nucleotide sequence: TGTGCCAGCTTTACAAGAGGCAATTTGAACACTGAAGCTTTCTTT.

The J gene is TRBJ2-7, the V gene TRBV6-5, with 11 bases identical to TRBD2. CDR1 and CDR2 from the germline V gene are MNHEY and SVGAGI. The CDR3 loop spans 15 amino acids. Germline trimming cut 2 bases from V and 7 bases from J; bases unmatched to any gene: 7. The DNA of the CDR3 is TGTGCCAGCAGTTACACACCGGCTAGCGGGGGGGAGCAGTACTTC. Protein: CASSYTPASGGEQYF.

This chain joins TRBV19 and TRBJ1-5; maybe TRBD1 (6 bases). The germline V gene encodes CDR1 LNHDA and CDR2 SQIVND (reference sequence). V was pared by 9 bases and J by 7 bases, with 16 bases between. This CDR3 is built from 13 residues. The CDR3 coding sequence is TGTGCCAGCGGGATGGAACAGGGCCAGCCCCAGCATTTT. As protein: CASGMEQGQPQHF. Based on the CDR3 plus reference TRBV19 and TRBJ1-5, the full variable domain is DGGITQSPKYLFRKEGQNVTLSCEQNLNHDAMYWYRQDPGQGLRLIYYSQIVNDFQKGDIAEGYSVSREKKESFPLTVTSAQKNPTAFYLCASGMEQGQPQHFGDGTRLSIL.

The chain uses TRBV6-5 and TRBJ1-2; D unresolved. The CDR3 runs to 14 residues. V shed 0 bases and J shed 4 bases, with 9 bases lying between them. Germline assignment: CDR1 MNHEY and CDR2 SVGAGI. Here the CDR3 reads CASSYSKAAYGYTF. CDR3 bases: TGTGCCAGCAGTTACTCGAAGGCGGCCTATGGCTACACCTTC.

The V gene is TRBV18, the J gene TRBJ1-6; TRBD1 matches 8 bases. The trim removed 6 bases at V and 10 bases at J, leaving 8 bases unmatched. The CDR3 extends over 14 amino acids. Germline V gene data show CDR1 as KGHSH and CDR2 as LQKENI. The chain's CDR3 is CASSQDRAGSPLHF. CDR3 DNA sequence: TGTGCCAGCTCTCAGGACAGGGCTGGGTCACCCCTCCACTTT.

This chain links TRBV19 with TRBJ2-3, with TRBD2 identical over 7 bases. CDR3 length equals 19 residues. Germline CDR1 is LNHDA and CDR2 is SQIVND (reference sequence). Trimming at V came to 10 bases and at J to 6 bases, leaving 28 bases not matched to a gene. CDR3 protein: CATSLLTSGRREQADTQYF. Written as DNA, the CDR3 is TGTGCCACTAGCCTTCTTACCTCGGGGAGGCGGGAGCAGGCGGATACGCAGTATTTT.

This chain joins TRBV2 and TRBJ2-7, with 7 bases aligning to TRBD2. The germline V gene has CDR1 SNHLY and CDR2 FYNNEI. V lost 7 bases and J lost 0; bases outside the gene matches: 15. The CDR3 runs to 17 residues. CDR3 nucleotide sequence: TGTGCCAGCATAAAATGGAACCGGGGCGGGAGCTCCTACGAGCAGTACTTC. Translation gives CASIKWNRGGSSYEQYF.

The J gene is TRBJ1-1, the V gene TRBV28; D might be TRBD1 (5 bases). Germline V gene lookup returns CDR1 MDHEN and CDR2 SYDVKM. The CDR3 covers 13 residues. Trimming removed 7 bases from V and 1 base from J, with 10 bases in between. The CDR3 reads CASNRQSNTEAFF. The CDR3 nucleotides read TGTGCCAGCAATCGACAGTCGAACACTGAAGCTTTCTTT.

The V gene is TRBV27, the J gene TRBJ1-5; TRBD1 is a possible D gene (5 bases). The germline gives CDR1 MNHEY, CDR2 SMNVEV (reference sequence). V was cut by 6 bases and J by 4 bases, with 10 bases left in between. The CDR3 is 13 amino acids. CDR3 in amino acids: CASRRDANQPQHF. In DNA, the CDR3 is TGTGCCAGCAGGCGGGACGCTAATCAGCCCCAGCATTTT.

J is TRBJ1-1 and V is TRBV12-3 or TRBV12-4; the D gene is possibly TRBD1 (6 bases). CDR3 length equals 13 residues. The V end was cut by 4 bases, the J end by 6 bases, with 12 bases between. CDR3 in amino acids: CASSWGRGSEAFF. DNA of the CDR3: TGTGCCAGCAGTTGGGGTAGGGGGTCTGAAGCTTTCTTT.

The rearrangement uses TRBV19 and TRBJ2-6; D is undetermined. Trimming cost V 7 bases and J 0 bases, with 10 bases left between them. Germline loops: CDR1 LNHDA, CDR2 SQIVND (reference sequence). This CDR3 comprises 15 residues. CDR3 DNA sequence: TGTGCCAGTACCCGAGGTAACTCTGGGGCCAACGTCCTGACTTTC. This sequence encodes CASTRGNSGANVLTF. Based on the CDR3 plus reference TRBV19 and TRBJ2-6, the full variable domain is DGGITQSPKYLFRKEGQNVTLSCEQNLNHDAMYWYRQDPGQGLRLIYYSQIVNDFQKGDIAEGYSVSREKKESFPLTVTSAQKNPTAFYLCASTRGNSGANVLTFGAGSRLTVL.

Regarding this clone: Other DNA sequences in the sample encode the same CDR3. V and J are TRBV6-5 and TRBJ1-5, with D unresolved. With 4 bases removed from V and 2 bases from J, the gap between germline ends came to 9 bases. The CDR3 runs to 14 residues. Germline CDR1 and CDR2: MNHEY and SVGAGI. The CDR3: CASSLTGGNQPQHF. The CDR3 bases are TGTGCCAGCAGTTTGACCGGGGGCAATCAGCCCCAGCATTTT.

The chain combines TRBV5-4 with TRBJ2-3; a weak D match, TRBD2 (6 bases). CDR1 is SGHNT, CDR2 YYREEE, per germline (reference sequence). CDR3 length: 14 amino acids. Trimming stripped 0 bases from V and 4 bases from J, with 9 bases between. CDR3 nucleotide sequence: TGTGCCAGCAGCTTGGAAACGGGAGCAGATACGCAGTATTTT. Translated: CASSLETGADTQYF.

The CDR3 protein is CASSLSAGGSQPQHF. As DNA, the CDR3 is TGTGCCAGCAGTTTATCGGCAGGGGGCTCTCAGCCCCAGCATTTT. The chain recombines TRBV28 with TRBJ1-5, with 8 bases fitting TRBD1. The CDR3 is made up of 15 amino acids. V was clipped by 1 base and J by 6 bases; unmatched bases: 5. CDR1 and CDR2 from the germline V gene are MDHEN and SYDVKM. Full variable domain (outside the CDR3, taken from reference TRBV28 and TRBJ1-5): DVKVTQSSRYLVKRTGEKVFLECVQDMDHENMFWYRQDPGLGLRLIYFSYDVKMKEKGDIPEGYSVSREKKERFSLILESASTNQTSMYLCASSLSAGGSQPQHFGDGTRLSIL.

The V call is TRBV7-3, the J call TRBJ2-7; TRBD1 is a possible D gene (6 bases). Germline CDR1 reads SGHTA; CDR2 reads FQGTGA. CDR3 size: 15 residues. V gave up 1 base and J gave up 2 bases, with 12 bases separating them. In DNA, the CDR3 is TGTGCCAGCAGCTTAATTGCAGGGGACGCCTACGAGCAGTACTTC. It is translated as CASSLIAGDAYEQYF.